Shown below are 32 T cell receptor beta chains from a single sample sequenced in a study of Siglec-9 on CD8 T cells in melanoma. The assay was immunoSEQ multiplex PCR, and TCRdb's table has in-frame clones only and misses some. The data hold tens of thousands of clones, with 75% to 85% observed a single time. What was sequenced was Siglec-9- CD8+ T cells sorted from blood. All receptors derive from a human donor in good health.

V is TRBV28 and J is TRBJ1-2, with a tentative D call TRBD1 (5 bases). V lost 4 bases and J 8 bases, leaving 23 bases between the germline ends. CDR1 and CDR2 from the germline V gene are MDHEN and SYDVKM. This CDR3 has 16 amino acids. Here the CDR3 reads CASSSNLRPGTLGYTF. In DNA form, the CDR3 reads TGTGCCAGCAGTTCTAATTTACGGCCCGGGACTTTAGGCTACACCTTC.

This clone was counted only a few times. The rearrangement uses TRBV29-1 and TRBJ1-1; D remains ambiguous. Trimming left V 7 bases short and J 8 bases short, with 23 bases between. Looked up from germline, CDR1 is SQVTM and CDR2 is ANQGSEA. CDR3 length: 14 amino acids. CDR3 in amino acids: CSAGLARRGLEAFF. CDR3 sequence (DNA): TGCAGCGCCGGGTTGGCCCGAAGAGGACTGGAAGCTTTCTTT.

V is TRBV7-9 and J is TRBJ2-5; D possibly uses TRBD1 or TRBD2 (5 bases each). The CDR3 has 12 residues. Trimming shortened V by 7 bases and J by 3 bases, and 9 bases separated the two germline ends. CDR1 is SEHNR, CDR2 FQNEAQ, per germline (reference sequence). The CDR3, as DNA: TGTGCCAGCACTTGGGGGAAAGAGACCCAGTACTTC. This sequence encodes CASTWGKETQYF.

The chain links TRBV13 to TRBJ2-5; maybe TRBD2 (6 bases). With 4 bases removed from V and 7 bases from J, the gap between germline ends came to 22 bases. Germline V lookup: CDR1 PRHDT, CDR2 FYEKMQ (reference sequence). The CDR3 runs to 16 residues. The DNA of the CDR3 is TGTGCCAGCAGCTCGGCGGACGGGACCAAGGAGGGGACCCAGTACTTC. Translating it yields CASSSADGTKEGTQYF.

The V gene is TRBV7-9, the J gene TRBJ2-5; 9 bases are a match to TRBD2. Trimming cost V 5 bases and J 4 bases; bases outside gene matches: 14. The CDR3 covers 17 residues. CDR1 and CDR2 from the germline V gene are SEHNR and FQNEAQ (reference sequence). CDR3 nucleotide sequence: TGTGCCAGCAGCCCCGACCGGGGCGGGGGGGCTTTAGAGACCCAGTACTTC. Its protein is CASSPDRGGGALETQYF.

The rearrangement uses TRBV30 and TRBJ1-5; possible D gene TRBD1, 6 bases. The CDR3 covers 13 residues. Germline values: CDR1 GTSNPN, CDR2 SVGIG (reference sequence). V was shortened by 6 bases and J by 6 bases, with 15 bases between the two germline ends. CDR3 in amino acids: CACRTGFFQPQHF. The CDR3 coding sequence is TGTGCCTGCCGAACAGGGTTCTTTCAGCCCCAGCATTTT.

V gene TRBV5-1 combines with J gene TRBJ2-1; 11 bases are a match to TRBD1. The V gene end was trimmed by 4 bases and the J gene end by 9 bases; junction bases not matched to a gene: 12. Germline V gene data show CDR1 as SGHRS and CDR2 as YFSETQ. The CDR3 runs to 16 residues. CDR3: CASSAWTGGDSPEQFF. The CDR3 nucleotides read TGCGCCAGCAGCGCCTGGACAGGGGGCGATTCTCCTGAGCAGTTCTTC. Based on the CDR3 plus reference TRBV5-1 and TRBJ2-1, the full variable domain is KAGVTQTPRYLIKTRGQQVTLSCSPISGHRSVSWYQQTPGQGLQFLFEYFSETQRNKGNFPGRFSGRQFSNSRSEMNVSTLELGDSALYLCASSAWTGGDSPEQFFGPGTRLTVL.

The chain employs TRBV7-9 and TRBJ1-1; D not resolved. From germline, CDR1 is SEHNR and CDR2 FQNEAQ (reference sequence). V shed 7 bases and J shed 1 base, with 10 bases lying between them. This CDR3 region has 13 residues. CDR3 sequence (DNA): TGTGCCAGCACCCCGTACTCGAACACTGAAGCTTTCTTT. This encodes CASTPYSNTEAFF.

The chain joins TRBV19 to TRBJ1-4; 10 nucleotides align to TRBD1. J was trimmed by 8 bases and V by 4 bases; bases with no gene match: 7. This CDR3 contains 15 residues. CDR1 and CDR2 (germline): LNHDA, SQIVND (reference sequence). The CDR3 coding sequence is TGTGCCAGTAGTAAAGACAGGGGGCAGCGGGAAAAACTGTTTTTT. Amino acid sequence: CASSKDRGQREKLFF.

The chain recombines TRBV2 with TRBJ1-1; the D gene is possibly TRBD1 (5 bases). Trimming pared 3 bases from V and 1 base from J, leaving 12 bases between. CDR1 is SNHLY, CDR2 FYNNEI, per germline. CDR3 length: 15 amino acids. Written as DNA, the CDR3 is TGTGCCAGCAGTGACCCTGGGAGGGGGAACACTGAAGCTTTCTTT. Its translation: CASSDPGRGNTEAFF.

This clone was observed a single time. The chain carries TRBV2 and TRBJ1-5, with TRBD1 identical over 7 bases. V dropped 5 bases and J dropped 5; count of bases not matched to a gene: 6. There are 14 residues in the CDR3. In germline, CDR1 is SNHLY, CDR2 FYNNEI. Here the CDR3 reads CASSLDRVDQPQHF. The CDR3, as DNA: TGTGCCAGCAGTTTAGACAGGGTGGATCAGCCCCAGCATTTT.

The chain combines TRBV6-5 with TRBJ1-4, with D tentatively TRBD1 (5 bases). This CDR3 has 15 residues. The V gene's germline CDR1 is MNHEY and CDR2 SVGAGI. Between the trimmed V and J ends, which lost 3 bases and 7 bases, there was a span of 15 bases. The CDR3 sequence is CASSYRARAPEKLFF. CDR3 in DNA: TGTGCCAGCAGTTATCGGGCCAGGGCTCCTGAAAAACTGTTTTTT.

This clone was detected a few times. The chain employs TRBV27 and TRBJ1-3; D not certain. Trimming stripped 6 bases from V and 0 bases from J, with 9 bases between. This CDR3 region has 14 residues. Germline CDR1 is MNHEY and CDR2 is SMNVEV (reference sequence). The CDR3 DNA reads TGTGCCAGCAGCAACAGCATCTCTGGAAACACCATATATTTT. Amino acids: CASSNSISGNTIYF.

The gene calls are TRBV29-1 and TRBJ1-4; the D is unclear. The length of the CDR3 is 13 residues. Germline lookup yields CDR1 SQVTM and CDR2 ANQGSEA. The CDR3 loop is CASFGETNEKLFF. CDR3 nucleotide sequence: TGCGCTTCCTTCGGGGAGACTAATGAAAAACTGTTTTTT.

DNA of the CDR3: TGTGCCAGCAGTCATAGGGGGCGACGCAATCAGCCCCAGCATTTT. Amino acids: CASSHRGRRNQPQHF. The chain joins TRBV28 to TRBJ1-5, with TRBD1 matching over 7 bases. V lost 5 bases and J lost 2; bases outside the gene matches: 6. CDR1 MDHEN and CDR2 SYDVKM come from the germline V gene. The CDR3 spans 15 residues.

The rearrangement links TRBV29-1 to TRBJ1-1; tentatively, D is TRBD1 (5 bases). Germline assignment: CDR1 SQVTM and CDR2 ANQGSEA. Trimming cost V 6 bases and J 4 bases, with 18 bases left between them. The CDR3 loop spans 14 amino acids. DNA of the CDR3: TGCAGCGTCTTTGGGGCTGATGGCGGCACTGAAGCTTTCTTT. Amino acids: CSVFGADGGTEAFF.

The J gene is TRBJ2-3, the V gene TRBV21-1; no check of the table's D call, TRBD2, against the DNA was made. TRBV21-1 is a pseudogene. This CDR3 spans 19 amino acids. This CDR3 is CASSKYGESINRPTDTQYF. The CDR3, as DNA: TGTGCCAGCAGCAAATACGGGGAAAGTATTAATCGCCCCACAGATACGCAGTATTTT.

CDR3 sequence (DNA): TGTGCCAGCAGCTTCCGGAGACAGGGGGGAGCCTACGAGCAGTACTTC. Its protein product is CASSFRRQGGAYEQYF. The V call is TRBV7-9, the J call TRBJ2-7, with TRBD1 identical over 9 bases. This CDR3 comprises 16 residues. The V gene's germline CDR1 is SEHNR and CDR2 FQNEAQ (reference sequence). Trimming cost V 3 bases and J 2 bases; bases outside gene matches: 8. Filled out from reference TRBV7-9 and TRBJ2-7, the complete variable domain reads DTGVSQNPRHKITKRGQNVTFRCDPISEHNRLYWYRQTLGQGPEFLTYFQNEAQLEKSRLLSDRFSAERPKGSFSTLEIQRTEQGDSAMYLCASSFRRQGGAYEQYFGPGTRLTVT.

CDR3 in DNA: TGTGCCAGCAGCCCTCCGGGACAGGGGGCCTACAATGAGCAGTTCTTC. Amino acids: CASSPPGQGAYNEQFF. The chain carries TRBV11-2 and TRBJ2-1, with 11 nucleotides matching TRBD1. The CDR3 runs 16 residues. V gave up 5 bases and J gave up 2 bases; unmatched junction bases: 5. Germline loops: CDR1 SGHAT, CDR2 FQNNGV.

In its sample, this clone was seen once. The chain couples TRBV13 to TRBJ2-3, with D uncertain. The CDR3 runs 14 residues. CDR1 and CDR2 (germline): PRHDT, FYEKMQ (reference sequence). The V gene lost 0 bases and the J gene lost 5 bases, with 9 bases spanning the gap. The CDR3 here is CASSLGLEKDTQYF. The CDR3 bases are TGTGCCAGCAGCTTAGGGCTAGAAAAAGATACGCAGTATTTT.

V is TRBV27 and J is TRBJ1-1; 10 positions agree with TRBD1. V gave up 1 base and J gave up 5 bases; unmatched junction bases: 7. This CDR3 contains 16 residues. CDR1 MNHEY and CDR2 SMNVEV come from the germline V gene (reference sequence). The CDR3 reads CASSLWGWDRGTEAFF. CDR3 in DNA: TGTGCCAGCAGTTTATGGGGATGGGACAGGGGAACTGAAGCTTTCTTT.

This clone was observed a handful of times. The chain is built from TRBV19 and TRBJ1-1; D gene uncertain. CDR1 and CDR2 (germline): LNHDA, SQIVND (reference sequence). The germline V and J ends were trimmed by 3 bases and 5 bases, with 7 bases remaining between them. CDR3 length: 12 residues. The chain's CDR3 is CASSIGETEAFF. CDR3 DNA sequence: TGTGCCAGTAGTATCGGGGAAACTGAAGCTTTCTTT.

V and J are TRBV30 and TRBJ1-4; TRBD1 matches at 9 bases. J was trimmed by 8 bases and V by 4 bases; bases with no gene match: 8. Germline CDR1 and CDR2: GTSNPN and SVGIG (reference sequence). The CDR3 is made up of 14 amino acids. Here the CDR3 reads CAWMETGGFEKLFF. The CDR3 region has the DNA TGTGCCTGGATGGAGACAGGGGGTTTCGAAAAACTGTTTTTT.

This clone is medium-sized by share. The chain uses TRBV6-6 and TRBJ1-6; possibly TRBD1 for D (5 bases). V was clipped by 4 bases and J by 9 bases, with 16 bases between them. The CDR3 sequence is 15 residues long. Germline V CDR1 and CDR2: MNHNY, SVGAGI (reference sequence). This CDR3 is CASSLSQGGGSPLHF. CDR3 bases: TGTGCCAGCAGTTTATCCCAGGGTGGCGGTTCACCCCTCCACTTT.

V usage is TRBV10-1 and J usage is TRBJ2-2; D may be TRBD1 or TRBD2 (5 bases each). This CDR3 spans 19 amino acids. CDR1 is WNHNN, CDR2 SYGVQD, per germline (reference sequence). V was clipped by 0 bases and J by 4 bases, with 21 bases between them. The CDR3 DNA sequence: TGCGCCAGCAGTGAGTCGACGGAGGTGGGGCAGGGAGCCACCGGGGAGCTGTTTTTT. It yields the protein CASSESTEVGQGATGELFF.

V is TRBV11-2 and J is TRBJ1-4; no clear D. The CDR3 loop spans 14 amino acids. CDR1 and CDR2 from the germline V gene are SGHAT and FQNNGV. The ends were cut back, 1 base at V and 10 bases at J, with 13 bases in the middle. The CDR3 sequence: CASSLVPSAGKLFF. The CDR3 bases are TGTGCCAGCAGCTTAGTTCCCTCCGCGGGAAAACTGTTTTTT.

This clone was counted once. V usage is TRBV15 and J usage is TRBJ1-2, with TRBD1 identical over 7 bases. The J segment lost 0 bases and the V segment lost 5 bases, leaving 3 bases of the junction unmatched. This CDR3 contains 14 residues. Per germline, CDR1 LNHNV and CDR2 YYDKDF (reference sequence). The CDR3 DNA reads as TGTGCCACCAGCGGACAGGCCGCTAACTATGGCTACACCTTC. This codes for CATSGQAANYGYTF.

The gene calls are TRBV7-9 and TRBJ2-7; possibly TRBD1 for D (6 bases). The length of the CDR3 is 15 residues. The V end was cut by 5 bases, the J end by 2 bases, with 16 bases between. Germline V gene data show CDR1 as SEHNR and CDR2 as FQNEAQ (reference sequence). This chain's CDR3 is CASSRLGQTTYEQYF. The CDR3 bases are TGTGCCAGCAGCCGGCTGGGACAAACAACCTACGAGCAGTACTTC.

This chain connects TRBV27 to TRBJ1-6; 8 bases fit TRBD1. Germline loops: CDR1 MNHEY, CDR2 SMNVEV (reference sequence). There are 17 residues in the CDR3. V was pared by 3 bases and J by 3 bases, with 7 bases of the junction left unmatched. CDR3 nucleotides: TGTGCCAGCAGTTTTGAAGCAGGGGGCGTCTATAATTCACCCCTCCACTTT. Translated, it gives CASSFEAGGVYNSPLHF.

This clone was observed a handful of times. V and J are TRBV10-1 and TRBJ2-2; D is undetermined. The CDR3 sequence is 12 residues long. With 5 bases removed from V and 4 bases from J, the gap between germline ends came to 5 bases. The V gene's germline CDR1 is WNHNN and CDR2 SYGVQD (reference sequence). The CDR3 DNA reads TGCGCCAGCAGTTTAGGCACCGGGGAGCTGTTTTTT. Protein: CASSLGTGELFF.

The chain combines TRBV7-9 with TRBJ1-2; D is perhaps TRBD1 (5 bases). The CDR3 has 14 amino acids. Trimming removed 3 bases from V and 4 bases from J, with 12 bases in between. Germline V gene lookup returns CDR1 SEHNR and CDR2 FQNEAQ (reference sequence). The CDR3 loop reads CASSLGQSPYGYTF. DNA for the CDR3: TGTGCCAGCAGCTTGGGGCAGAGCCCCTATGGCTACACCTTC.

This clone was recorded once. This chain connects TRBV6-5 to TRBJ2-3, with no clear D. Trimming removed 4 bases at V and 6 bases at J, with 17 bases between. In germline, CDR1 is MNHEY, CDR2 SVGAGI. The CDR3 totals 15 residues. CDR3 sequence reads: CASSLKGNGGDTQYF. Here the CDR3 DNA reads TGTGCCAGCAGTTTAAAGGGTAACGGTGGGGATACGCAGTATTTT.